The T cell receptor beta chain under discussion was sequenced for a study of cytomegalovirus exposure and HLA in healthy donors. Study-wide findings and caveats: Accurate prediction of HLA-A and HLA-B alleles (for most subjects) was reportedly achieved from TCR beta sequences.

Germline V gene sequence: CDR1 SNHLY, CDR2 FYNNEI. CDR3 length: 13 residues. V lost 7 bases and J lost 7; bases outside the gene matches: 5. This clone has more than one count but fewer than ten. Its antigen is undetermined. Both 60 Vbeta primers and 13 Jbeta primers went into the PCR. Clones were read by immunoSEQ multiplex PCR, and TCRdb kept only the in-frame ones, dropping some. The sample has just over 150,000 clones; roughly four fifths are singletons. The chain carries TRBV2 and TRBJ1-5, with 9 positions matching TRBD1. The sequencing sample was made of PBMCs. This sequence was found in a woman aged 40 to 55 in good health and CMV-seronegative. The CDR3 DNA sequence: TGTGCCAGCACCACAGGGGGCGTCCAGCCCCAGCATTTT. Translation gives CASTTGGVQPQHF. Based on the CDR3 plus reference TRBV2 and TRBJ1-5, the full variable domain is EPEVTQTPSHQVTQMGQEVILRCVPISNHLYFYWYRQILGQKVEFLVSFYNNEISEKSEIFDDQFSVERPDGSNFTLKIRSTKLEDSAMYFCASTTGGVQPQHFGDGTRLSIL.